What follows are 24 T cell receptor beta chains derived from one specimen sequenced in a study of PD-L1 blockade in urothelial cancer. Sequencing used immunoSEQ multiplex PCR; TCRdb keeps in-frame clones, though not all of them. The sample yields roughly 40,000 clones, around 80% seen once. The starting material was PBMCs, obtained around atezolizumab (anti-PD-L1) treatment. These receptors were taken from a man aged 55 to 70 with urothelial cancer.

This chain joins TRBV18 and TRBJ2-7, with TRBD2 matching over 9 bases. The V gene's germline CDR1 is KGHSH and CDR2 LQKENI. There are 14 residues in the CDR3. V dropped 3 bases and J dropped 6; count of bases not matched to a gene: 6. CDR3 residues: CASSPRRGGGEQYF. CDR3 sequence (DNA): TGTGCCAGCTCACCCCGGCGGGGGGGTGGCGAGCAGTACTTC.

V is TRBV2 and J is TRBJ1-1; no firm D call. V lost 6 bases and J 1 base, leaving 9 bases between the germline ends. The germline V gene encodes CDR1 SNHLY and CDR2 FYNNEI. This CDR3 contains 13 residues. This CDR3 is CASSIGENTEAFF. CDR3 in DNA: TGTGCCAGCAGCATCGGGGAGAACACTGAAGCTTTCTTT.

The CDR3 DNA reads TGTGCCAGCAGCTTGAAAGGACAGCCTTATTCCTACGAGCAGTACTTC. Encoded protein: CASSLKGQPYSYEQYF. V gene TRBV5-4 combines with J gene TRBJ2-7, with D perhaps matching TRBD1 (6 bases). The CDR3 is made up of 16 amino acids. The V end lost 1 base, the J end lost 1 base, and 15 bases lay between the germline ends. Germline CDR1 SGHNT, CDR2 YYREEE (reference sequence).

The chain carries TRBV28 and TRBJ2-7; TRBD2 agrees at 11 bases. The CDR3 covers 15 residues. Per germline, CDR1 MDHEN and CDR2 SYDVKM. After removal of 10 bases from V and 0 bases from J, the junction contained 8 bases not matched to a gene. The CDR3 DNA reads TGTGCCACCTCACTAGCGGGAGACCTCTCCTACGAGCAGTACTTC. Translating gives CATSLAGDLSYEQYF.

The V gene is TRBV5-1, the J gene TRBJ1-1; 11 bases agree with TRBD1. The CDR3 is 17 amino acids. In germline, CDR1 is SGHRS, CDR2 YFSETQ. V gave up 1 base and J gave up 6 bases; unmatched junction bases: 11. CDR3 DNA sequence: TGCGCCAGCAGCTTGCACAGGACAGGGGGCGAGGGTGCTGAAGCTTTCTTT. It encodes CASSLHRTGGEGAEAFF.

The J gene is TRBJ1-1, the V gene TRBV7-6; D may be TRBD1 (5 bases). CDR1 SGHVS and CDR2 FNYEAQ come from the germline V gene. The CDR3 runs to 15 residues. The V end lost 5 bases, the J end lost 7 bases, and 20 bases lay between the germline ends. In DNA, the CDR3 is TGTGCCAGCAGCAGCAGCTTAGCCAGGGCGAATGAAGCTTTCTTT. It encodes CASSSSLARANEAFF.

This chain joins TRBV5-6 and TRBJ1-4; D gene unclear. The V end was cut by 0 bases, the J end by 4 bases, with 7 bases between. CDR3 length: 14 amino acids. Germline lookup yields CDR1 SGHDT and CDR2 YYEEEE. Here the CDR3 reads CASSLAAINEKLFF. CDR3 sequence (DNA): TGTGCCAGCAGCTTGGCAGCGATTAATGAAAAACTGTTTTTT.

This clone was picked up a small number of times. The gene calls are TRBV6-6 and TRBJ1-1; D uncertain. This CDR3 contains 14 residues. Germline V lookup: CDR1 MNHNY, CDR2 SVGAGI (reference sequence). Between the trimmed V and J ends, which lost 3 bases and 0 bases, there was a span of 8 bases. CDR3 amino acids: CASSYESMNTEAFF. CDR3 bases: TGTGCCAGCAGTTATGAGTCCATGAACACTGAAGCTTTCTTT.

This sequence joins TRBV28 and TRBJ1-1, with D unclear. Germline V lookup: CDR1 MDHEN, CDR2 SYDVKM. V was clipped by 3 bases and J by 1 base, with 15 bases between them. This CDR3 spans 16 amino acids. The CDR3 nucleotides are TGTGCCAGCAGTTTGCCCTCAGGTGCGGGGAACACTGAAGCTTTCTTT. Its translation is CASSLPSGAGNTEAFF.

This chain connects TRBV6-5 to TRBJ2-7; 10 bases align to TRBD1. The CDR3 loop spans 13 amino acids. V lost 8 bases, J lost 1 base, and 2 bases stayed unmatched. Germline V lookup: CDR1 MNHEY, CDR2 SVGAGI. The CDR3: CASRTGGSYEQYF. DNA of the CDR3: TGTGCCAGCCGGACAGGGGGATCCTACGAGCAGTACTTC.

The chain uses TRBV2 and TRBJ2-7; TRBD1 matches at 9 bases. Germline V gives CDR1 SNHLY, CDR2 FYNNEI. The trim removed 6 bases at V and 2 bases at J, leaving 8 bases unmatched. This CDR3 region has 15 residues. This chain's CDR3 is CASRARDRVPYEQYF. CDR3 DNA sequence: TGTGCCAGCAGGGCCCGGGACAGGGTGCCCTACGAGCAGTACTTC.

The chain links TRBV23-1 to TRBJ1-5; D may be TRBD1 (5 bases). TRBV23-1 is an open reading frame whose function is uncertain. CDR3 length: 15 amino acids. V lost 3 bases, J lost 6 bases, and 15 bases lay in between. The CDR3 nucleotides are TGCGCCAGCAGTCAGCCTTTACGGGGGGGTCAGCCCCAGCATTTT. Translating it yields CASSQPLRGGQPQHF.

In nucleotides, the CDR3 is TGTGCCAGCAGCTTCGGAGATGCGGCCATTCAGTACTTC. Protein sequence: CASSFGDAAIQYF. This rearrangement joins TRBV11-2 to TRBJ2-4; D gene unclear. Germline loops: CDR1 SGHAT, CDR2 FQNNGV. CDR3 size: 13 residues. V lost 3 bases, J lost 9 bases, and 12 bases lay in between.

This clone has more than one count but fewer than ten. The chain joins TRBV6-7 to TRBJ2-7; D perhaps matches TRBD1 (5 bases). TRBV6-7 is recorded as an ORF, its role being uncertain. V was shortened by 2 bases and J by 2 bases, with 13 bases between the two germline ends. The CDR3 is made up of 15 amino acids. The chain's CDR3 is CASSYPYRKPYEQYF. CDR3 nucleotide sequence: TGTGCCAGCAGTTACCCCTACAGGAAACCCTACGAGCAGTACTTC.

The chain uses TRBV6-6 and TRBJ1-5; 12 bases align to TRBD1. This CDR3 has 14 residues. The V and J ends lost 6 bases and 7 bases, in that order; junction bases with no gene match: 4. Germline V gives CDR1 MNHNY, CDR2 SVGAGI (reference sequence). CDR3 in DNA: TGTGCCAGCAGGGGACAGGGGGCCGGGCAGCCCCAGCATTTT. Residues: CASRGQGAGQPQHF.

The genes are TRBV6-1 and TRBJ1-5; maybe TRBD1 (6 bases). CDR1 and CDR2 (germline): MNHNS, SASEGT. Between the trimmed V and J ends, which lost 6 bases and 0 bases, there was a span of 12 bases. This CDR3 comprises 15 residues. The CDR3 sequence is CASRVGTPSNQPQHF. For the CDR3, the DNA is TGTGCCAGCAGGGTCGGGACACCTAGCAATCAGCCCCAGCATTTT.

The chain uses TRBV18 and TRBJ1-5; 7 nucleotides agree with TRBD1. The CDR3 runs to 14 residues. CDR1 KGHSH and CDR2 LQKENI come from the germline V gene. V was pared by 8 bases and J by 3 bases, with 7 bases of the junction left unmatched. The CDR3, as DNA: TGTGCCAGCCGACAGGGTATCGACAATCAGCCCCAGCATTTT. This gives the protein CASRQGIDNQPQHF.

The CDR3 coding sequence is TGTGCCAGCAGCGTTGAGGAGCAGTTCTTC. Its protein product is CASSVEEQFF. The chain recombines TRBV9 with TRBJ2-1; no clear D gene. V shed 2 bases and J shed 10 bases, with 4 bases lying between them. The CDR3 length is 10 residues. CDR1 and CDR2 from the germline V gene are SGDLS and YYNGEE.

The chain carries TRBV19 and TRBJ2-3; 13 bases fit TRBD2. The germline CDR1 and CDR2 sequences are LNHDA and SQIVND (reference sequence). The CDR3 loop spans 14 amino acids. Unmatched junction bases numbered 3, after V lost 6 bases and J lost 6 bases. CDR3 sequence: CASSTSGRGDTQYF. DNA of the CDR3: TGTGCCAGTAGCACTAGCGGGAGGGGCGATACGCAGTATTTT.

The V call is TRBV6-6, the J call TRBJ2-7; no definite D call. Germline-derived CDR1 and CDR2 are MNHNY and SVGAGI (reference sequence). Trimming pared 0 bases from V and 3 bases from J, leaving 6 bases between. CDR3 length: 13 residues. This chain's CDR3 is CASSYSAYYEQYF. For the CDR3, the DNA is TGTGCCAGCAGTTACTCGGCATACTACGAGCAGTACTTC.

The chain combines TRBV5-6 with TRBJ2-1; 13 nucleotides line up with TRBD2. Looked up from germline, CDR1 is SGHDT and CDR2 is YYEEEE. J was trimmed by 0 bases and V by 3 bases; bases with no gene match: 6. The CDR3 runs 18 residues. The CDR3 nucleotides are TGTGCCAGCAGCTCGCCGGGACTAGCGGGGAACTCCTACAATGAGCAGTTCTTC. Translating gives CASSSPGLAGNSYNEQFF.

The V gene is TRBV6-4, the J gene TRBJ2-2; 10 nucleotides agree with TRBD1. The germline CDR1 and CDR2 sequences are MRHNA and SNTAGT. The CDR3 has 15 amino acids. V lost 8 bases, J lost 2 bases, and 5 bases stayed unmatched. CDR3 coding DNA: TGTGCCAGCGGCCGGGACAGGGGTAACACCGGGGAGCTGTTTTTT. The encoded protein is CASGRDRGNTGELFF.

V usage is TRBV18 and J usage is TRBJ2-1; the match to TRBD2 covers 7 bases. Germline V gene lookup returns CDR1 KGHSH and CDR2 LQKENI. The CDR3 consists of 15 residues. Trimming removed 1 base from V and 3 bases from J; junction bases left unmatched: 3. CDR3 region: CASSPRVAGYNEQFF. The CDR3 DNA sequence: TGTGCCAGCTCACCACGAGTAGCGGGCTACAATGAGCAGTTCTTC.

This clone was recorded only once. The chain uses TRBV6-6 and TRBJ2-2; D gene unclear. CDR3 length: 13 residues. Germline CDR1 MNHNY, CDR2 SVGAGI (reference sequence). Between the trimmed V and J ends, which lost 10 bases and 1 base, there was a span of 10 bases. The CDR3 region has the DNA TGTGCCACCCCAGGCAGGAACACCGGGGAGCTGTTTTTT. This codes for CATPGRNTGELFF.